What follows are 31 T cell receptor beta chains derived from one specimen sequenced in a study of Graves' ophthalmopathy and Graves' hyperthyroidism. Amplified material comprised TCR beta CDR3 regions derived from RNA transcripts. The workflow started with a first-round RT-PCR run with HTBI primers and then moved on to a second-round multiplex PCR. Using its own MiXCR run on the multiplex PCR reads, TCRdb lists one record per CDR3 protein. The table lists 35,000 to 50,000 distinct CDR3 sequences, approximately 55% of them singletons. Input material: peripheral blood. These receptors came from an adult woman with stable Graves' hyperthyroidism.

The gene calls are TRBV10-2 and TRBJ2-7, with D perhaps matching TRBD2 (6 bases). Germline V gives CDR1 WSHSY, CDR2 SAAADI. The CDR3 consists of 14 residues. V lost 8 bases and J lost 0, with 14 bases in between. CDR3 in amino acids: CASGPSVRSYEQYF. Written as DNA, the CDR3 is TGCGCCAGCGGACCTAGCGTCCGCTCCTACGAGCAGTACTTC.

This clonotype was counted ten times or more. CDR3: CASSLEGQGFAEAFF. DNA of the CDR3: TGCGCCAGCAGCCTAGAAGGACAGGGGTTTGCTGAAGCTTTCTTT. The V call is TRBV4-1, the J call TRBJ1-1, with 9 bases matching TRBD1. The CDR3 runs to 15 residues. Germline V lookup: CDR1 MGHRA, CDR2 YSYEKL. V shed 4 bases and J 6 bases; nucleotides not matched to a gene: 9.

The chain couples TRBV7-8 to TRBJ2-1; TRBD2 matches 7 bases. Germline V gene data show CDR1 as SGHVS and CDR2 as FQNEAQ. The V segment lost 2 bases and the J segment 0 bases; nucleotides outside the gene matches: 1. This CDR3 spans 15 amino acids. CDR3 sequence (DNA): TGTGCCAGCAGCTTATCGGGGGGCTCCTACAATGAGCAGTTCTTC. Its protein is CASSLSGGSYNEQFF.

The chain combines TRBV5-4 with TRBJ2-7; 8 bases match TRBD1. CDR1 SGHNT and CDR2 YYREEE come from the germline V gene (reference sequence). The CDR3 runs to 14 residues. V trimming: 4 bases; J trimming: 5 bases; junction bases outside the gene matches: 8. CDR3 coding DNA: TGTGCCAGCAGCGCAGCCGACAGGGGCGACGAGCAGTACTTC. It is translated as CASSAADRGDEQYF. Variable domain in full (rest from reference TRBV5-4 and TRBJ2-7): ETGVTQSPTHLIKTRGQQVTLRCSSQSGHNTVSWYQQALGQGPQFIFQYYREEENGRGNFPPRFSGLQFPNYSSELNVNALELDDSALYLCASSAADRGDEQYFGPGTRLTVT.

This clonotype was found many times. The chain recombines TRBV12-3 or TRBV12-4 with TRBJ2-5, with 10 bases matching TRBD2. The CDR3 contains 16 residues. V lost 5 bases, J lost 7 bases, and 13 bases stayed unmatched. The CDR3 DNA reads as TGTGCCAGCAGTCCGCGACTTGGACTAGCGGCAAGGACCCAGTACTTC. Its translation is CASSPRLGLAARTQYF.

Of note for this clonotype: At one boundary the junction diverges from the germline segment, which might be a read error. The chain employs TRBV28 and TRBJ1-4; no clear D. The CDR3 runs 17 residues. Looked up from germline, CDR1 is MDHEN and CDR2 is SYDVKM. CDR3 coding DNA: TGTGCCAGCAGCCCACTCCTACTTAGGGTCCGTAATGAAGAACTGTTTTTT. Its protein product is CASSPLLLRVRNEELFF.

This clonotype was observed many times. The chain employs TRBV9 and TRBJ2-5; TRBD1 matches 9 bases. Germline-derived CDR1 and CDR2 are SGDLS and YYNGEE. The CDR3 is 15 amino acids. The ends lost 8 bases at V and 0 bases at J; junction bases unmatched: 8. CDR3 amino acids: CASGRGQGNQETQYF. The CDR3 DNA is TGTGCCAGTGGGAGGGGACAGGGTAACCAAGAGACCCAGTACTTC.

The chain carries TRBV15 and TRBJ2-7; D is undetermined. This CDR3 region has 12 residues. Trimming stripped 9 bases from V and 3 bases from J, with 12 bases between. CDR1 is LNHNV, CDR2 YYDKDF, per germline (reference sequence). The CDR3 DNA follows: TGTGCCACGCGCTCGACAAGCTACGAGCAGTACTTC. Its protein is CATRSTSYEQYF.

This chain joins TRBV2 and TRBJ1-1; D possibly corresponds to TRBD1 (6 bases). With 8 bases removed from V and 6 bases from J, the gap between germline ends came to 13 bases. The CDR3 is 12 residues long. Germline V lookup: CDR1 SNHLY, CDR2 FYNNEI. CDR3 sequence: CASPAQGAEAFF. CDR3 bases: TGTGCCAGCCCGGCACAGGGAGCTGAAGCTTTCTTT.

This clonotype appeared many times. The chain has TRBV5-1 and TRBJ1-1, with TRBD1 matching over 9 bases. The CDR3 consists of 20 residues. Germline V gene data show CDR1 as SGHRS and CDR2 as YFSETQ. After removal of 3 bases from V and 3 bases from J, the junction contained 21 bases not matched to a gene. The CDR3 bases are TGCGCCAGCAGCTGGAAGGTTTCCCGGGACAGGGCGCTATCGGACACTGAAGCTTTCTTT. As protein: CASSWKVSRDRALSDTEAFF.

This clonotype was detected ten times or more. The junction and the germline gene differ at one end; a read error may be behind it. The gene calls are TRBV20-1 and TRBJ2-7; a weak D match, TRBD1 (6 bases). Germline CDR1 is DFQATT and CDR2 is SNEGSKA (reference sequence). This CDR3 has 14 amino acids. The CDR3 protein is CSARGQGLMAEQYF. The CDR3 bases are TGCAGTGCCAGAGGTCAGGGGCTTATGGCCGAGCAGTACTTC.

This clonotype was detected many times. J is TRBJ1-2 and V is TRBV6-5, with a tentative D call TRBD1 (6 bases). This CDR3 has 14 residues. The V end was cut by 6 bases, the J end by 4 bases, with 15 bases between. Looked up from germline, CDR1 is MNHEY and CDR2 is SVGAGI. The CDR3 is CASRGGRGIYGYTF. DNA of the CDR3: TGTGCCAGCAGGGGGGGCAGGGGCATCTATGGCTACACCTTC.

This clonotype was counted many times. The chain has TRBV20-1 and TRBJ2-7, with D possibly matching TRBD2 (5 bases). V was shortened by 7 bases and J by 0 bases, with 16 bases between the two germline ends. Germline CDR1 DFQATT, CDR2 SNEGSKA (reference sequence). CDR3 length: 14 amino acids. The DNA for the CDR3 is TGCAGTGTTCACCGGGGTACCTTCTCCTACGAGCAGTACTTC. Its translation: CSVHRGTFSYEQYF.

This clonotype appeared a few times. The chain couples TRBV7-2 to TRBJ2-5, with 8 bases fitting TRBD2. J was trimmed by 5 bases and V by 0 bases; bases with no gene match: 5. Germline CDR1 and CDR2: SGHTA and FQGNSA. The CDR3 runs to 15 residues. The DNA for the CDR3 is TGTGCCAGCAGCTTAGCTAGCGGGAAGGGGGAGACCCAGTACTTC. Translating it yields CASSLASGKGETQYF.

Comments on this clonotype: Relative to the germline gene, one junction end is altered; a read error may explain this. The chain is built from TRBV2 and TRBJ1-5, with TRBD1 identical over 7 bases. The germline CDR1 and CDR2 sequences are SNHLY and FYNNEI. CDR3 length: 13 amino acids. DNA for the CDR3: TGTGCCACCAGGGGGGGGGAAGGGTCAGCCCCAGCATTT. As protein: CATRGGEGSAPAF.

This clonotype was counted at least ten times. The chain couples TRBV18 to TRBJ1-1; D is possibly TRBD1 (5 bases). This CDR3 region has 13 residues. CDR1 and CDR2 (germline): KGHSH, LQKENI. V gave up 3 bases and J gave up 6 bases, with 11 bases separating them. As DNA, the CDR3 is TGTGCCAGCTCACCCCAATCGGGGGCTGAAGCTTTCTTT. Translating gives CASSPQSGAEAFF.

The rearrangement links TRBV25-1 to TRBJ1-2; 10 positions agree with TRBD1. This CDR3 is 16 amino acids long. CDR1 and CDR2 (germline): MGHDK, SYGVNS. J lost 2 bases, V lost 5 bases, and 8 bases had no gene match. The CDR3 sequence is CASSMNPGQGNYGYTF. The CDR3, as DNA: TGTGCCAGCAGTATGAACCCGGGACAGGGGAACTATGGCTACACCTTC.

The chain is built from TRBV20-1 and TRBJ2-5; 7 bases agree with TRBD1. V lost 3 bases and J lost 2; bases outside the gene matches: 6. Germline CDR1 and CDR2: DFQATT and SNEGSKA (reference sequence). The CDR3 totals 14 residues. CDR3 nucleotide sequence: TGCAGTGCTAGGCCTACAGGGGTTCAAGAGACCCAGTACTTC. Encoded protein: CSARPTGVQETQYF.

This clonotype was picked up a small number of times. The gene calls are TRBV29-1 and TRBJ2-7, with TRBD2 matching 11 bases. The trim removed 1 base at V and 6 bases at J, leaving 5 bases unmatched. CDR1 and CDR2 from the germline V gene are SQVTM and ANQGSEA. The CDR3 has 14 amino acids. The DNA of the CDR3 is TGCAGCGTTGAAGGTTGGCTAGCGGGAGGCGAGCAGTACTTC. Translated: CSVEGWLAGGEQYF.

This clonotype was counted at least ten times. The V and J genes are TRBV19 and TRBJ2-7; 13 bases agree with TRBD2. CDR1 and CDR2 from the germline V gene are LNHDA and SQIVND (reference sequence). V lost 1 base and J lost 1; bases outside the gene matches: 1. This CDR3 has 16 residues. This chain's CDR3 is CASSIATSGRSYEQYF. DNA of the CDR3: TGTGCCAGTAGTATAGCGACTAGCGGGAGGTCCTACGAGCAGTACTTC. The full variable domain, in which reference TRBV19 and TRBJ2-7 provide the parts outside the CDR3, is DGGITQSPKYLFRKEGQNVTLSCEQNLNHDAMYWYRQDPGQGLRLIYYSQIVNDFQKGDIAEGYSVSREKKESFPLTVTSAQKNPTAFYLCASSIATSGRSYEQYFGPGTRLTVT.

This clonotype has a single count. This rearrangement joins TRBV20-1 to TRBJ2-7, with 10 positions matching TRBD1. J was trimmed by 4 bases and V by 5 bases; bases with no gene match: 5. The CDR3 runs 13 residues. CDR1 and CDR2 from the germline V gene are DFQATT and SNEGSKA (reference sequence). CDR3 coding DNA: TGCAGTGCTCCCGGGACAGGGGCATACGAGCAGTACTTC. Amino acid sequence: CSAPGTGAYEQYF.

The rearrangement links TRBV9 to TRBJ2-7; no reliable D call. The CDR3 spans 13 residues. Germline values: CDR1 SGDLS, CDR2 YYNGEE. V shed 4 bases and J shed 0 bases, with 8 bases lying between them. CDR3 DNA sequence: TGTGCCAGCAGCCCCACGAGCTCCTACGAGCAGTACTTC. Translated, it gives CASSPTSSYEQYF.

This chain uses TRBV7-2 with TRBJ2-7; D perhaps matches TRBD2 (5 bases). V was shortened by 2 bases and J by 6 bases, with 11 bases between the two germline ends. The germline V gene has CDR1 SGHTA and CDR2 FQGNSA. The CDR3 loop spans 13 amino acids. Here the CDR3 reads CASSLTARGEQYF. In DNA form, the CDR3 reads TGTGCCAGCAGCTTAACAGCCCGGGGCGAGCAGTACTTC.

V is TRBV20-1 and J is TRBJ1-2; D may be TRBD1 (5 bases). Per germline, CDR1 DFQATT and CDR2 SNEGSKA (reference sequence). Trimming removed 1 base at V and 4 bases at J, with 13 bases between. The CDR3 has 14 residues. The CDR3: CSARAGGRGYGYTF. The DNA for the CDR3 is TGCAGTGCTAGAGCCGGGGGACGCGGCTATGGCTACACCTTC.

The table lists this clonotype with many counts. The chain has TRBV19 and TRBJ2-7, with D uncertain. V lost 5 bases and J lost 1, with 15 bases in between. This CDR3 comprises 15 residues. Per the germline V gene, CDR1 is LNHDA and CDR2 is SQIVND (reference sequence). CDR3 region: CASSRARVGSYEQYF. CDR3 DNA: TGTGCCAGTAGTCGGGCAAGGGTAGGATCCTACGAGCAGTACTTC.

This clonotype appeared a single time. This rearrangement joins TRBV20-1 to TRBJ2-7, with D perhaps TRBD1 (5 bases). V lost 7 bases and J lost 13, with 20 bases in between. This CDR3 has 11 amino acids. CDR1 and CDR2 from the germline V gene are DFQATT and SNEGSKA (reference sequence). The CDR3, as DNA: TGCAGTGGGCAGGGTTCCTACGAGCGATACTTC. Its protein product is CSGQGSYERYF.

The chain uses TRBV29-1 and TRBJ1-1; 7 bases are a match to TRBD1. The CDR3 is made up of 13 amino acids. Per germline, CDR1 SQVTM and CDR2 ANQGSEA. Losses at the gene ends were 4 bases for V and 3 bases for J; bases not matched to a gene: 5. The CDR3 is CSVAQGVDTEAFF. DNA for the CDR3: TGCAGCGTTGCCCAGGGGGTCGACACTGAAGCTTTCTTT. The full variable domain, rest sourced from reference TRBV29-1 and TRBJ1-1, is SAVISQKPSRDICQRGTSLTIQCQVDSQVTMMFWYRQQPGQSLTLIATANQGSEATYESGFVIDKFPISRPNLTFSTLTVSNMSPEDSSIYLCSVAQGVDTEAFFGQGTRLTVV.

The rearrangement links TRBV7-2 to TRBJ2-7; 7 bases agree with TRBD2. CDR3 size: 13 residues. Germline CDR1 reads SGHTA; CDR2 reads FQGNSA. The junction had 6 bases not matched to a gene; V was cut back by 5 bases and J by 5 bases. CDR3 amino acids: CASSPRGSDEQYF. Written as DNA, the CDR3 is TGTGCCAGCAGCCCCCGCGGGAGCGACGAGCAGTACTTC.

As regards this clonotype: A read error may produce the germline difference seen at one junction end. V and J are TRBV5-6 and TRBJ1-4; D is ambiguous. The CDR3 has 15 residues. Germline CDR1 and CDR2: SGHDT and YYEEEE. This chain's CDR3 is CASNLAPRINEELFF. DNA for the CDR3: TGTGCCAGCAACTTGGCCCCTAGGATTAATGAAGAACTGTTTTTT.

This chain connects TRBV7-9 to TRBJ2-7; D gene ambiguous. With 0 bases removed from V and 7 bases from J, the gap between germline ends came to 10 bases. The CDR3 has 13 amino acids. Germline loops: CDR1 SEHNR, CDR2 FQNEAQ (reference sequence). CDR3 protein: CASSLASNNEQYF. Written as DNA, the CDR3 is TGTGCCAGCAGCTTAGCCTCCAACAATGAGCAGTACTTC.

The sample holds many counts of this clonotype. A read error may produce the germline difference seen at one junction end. The J gene is TRBJ1-2, the V gene TRBV3-1; tentatively, D is TRBD1 (5 bases). The germline V gene encodes CDR1 LGHDT and CDR2 YNNKEL (reference sequence). The CDR3 is made up of 13 amino acids. The CDR3 nucleotides read TGTGCTAGCAGCCTATCCCTGGGGGGGGATCGTACCTTC. This encodes CASSLSLGGDRTF.